This TCR beta chain was captured by sequencing in a study of cytomegalovirus exposure and HLA in healthy donors. Study in general: Approximately 190 million T cells yielded roughly 120 million unique TCR beta sequences in earlier analysis. Among the 300 to 500 genotyped donors, around 81% were placed in the Caucasian-associated ancestry cluster.

As concerns this clone: The antigen is not known.

Study outcomes and limitations: Later on, an analysis tied approximately 15,000 TCR beta sequences to HLA alleles at 0.05 false discovery rate.

This CDR3 has 14 amino acids. Germline V gene sequence: CDR1 SGHTA, CDR2 FQGNSA. Trimming removed 5 bases from V and 4 bases from J; junction bases left unmatched: 4. The PCR had 60 Vbeta and 13 Jbeta primers. The table came from immunoSEQ multiplex PCR; TCRdb's copy has only in-frame clones and leaves some out. Of 200,000 to 250,000 clones in the sample, roughly 89% were seen once. The clonotype originates from a woman aged 18-30 years in good health and CMV-seronegative. Sequencing used PBMCs. The J gene is TRBJ1-2, the V gene TRBV7-2, with 10 bases aligning to TRBD1. The CDR3 spells CASSRDRGFYGYTF. In nucleotides, the CDR3 is TGTGCCAGCAGCCGGGACAGGGGTTTCTATGGCTACACCTTC. The whole variable domain, remainder taken from reference TRBV7-2 and TRBJ1-2, is GAGVSQSPSNKVTEKGKDVELRCDPISGHTALYWYRQSLGQGLEFLIYFQGNSAPDKSGLPSDRFSAERTGGSVSTLTIQRTQQEDSAVYLCASSRDRGFYGYTFGSGTRLTVV.